This TCR beta chain was sequenced during a study of cytomegalovirus exposure and HLA in healthy donors. Study observations and caveats: Several of the most significant clusters appeared, in a later analysis, to be linked to common viral pathogens. The study had only CMV serostatus as immune exposure information.

V lost 5 bases, J lost 1 base, and 7 bases lay in between. The CDR3 is 13 residues long. Germline-derived CDR1 and CDR2 are MRHNA and SNTAGT. Concerning this clone itself: Its antigen is not identified.

With 60 Vbeta and 13 Jbeta primers, the PCR was carried out. The data were produced by immunoSEQ multiplex PCR, yet TCRdb's version contains in-frame clones alone and is incomplete. The sample includes over 45,000 clones, around 83% seen only once; the top ten take approximately 4%. The gene calls are TRBV6-4 and TRBJ2-3, with D possibly being TRBD2 (6 bases). The sequence derives from a man aged 25-40 years in good health and CMV-seronegative. Sequenced material: PBMCs. The CDR3 bases are TGTGCCAGCAGTTCTAGCGGCACAGATACGCAGTATTTT. This sequence encodes CASSSSGTDTQYF.